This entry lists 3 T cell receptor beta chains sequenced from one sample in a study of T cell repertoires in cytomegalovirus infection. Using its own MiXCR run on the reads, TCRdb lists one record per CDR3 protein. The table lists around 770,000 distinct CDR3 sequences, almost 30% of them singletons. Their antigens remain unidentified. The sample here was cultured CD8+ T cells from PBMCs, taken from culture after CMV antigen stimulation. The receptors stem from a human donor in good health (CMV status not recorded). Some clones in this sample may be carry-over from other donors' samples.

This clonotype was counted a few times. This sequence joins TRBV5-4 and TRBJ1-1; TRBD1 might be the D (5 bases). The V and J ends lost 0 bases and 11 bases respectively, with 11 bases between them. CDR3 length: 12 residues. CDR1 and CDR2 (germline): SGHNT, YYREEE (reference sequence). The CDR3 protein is CASSLGGGDAFF. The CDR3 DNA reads TGTGCCAGCAGCTTGGGGGGGGGAGATGCTTTCTTT.

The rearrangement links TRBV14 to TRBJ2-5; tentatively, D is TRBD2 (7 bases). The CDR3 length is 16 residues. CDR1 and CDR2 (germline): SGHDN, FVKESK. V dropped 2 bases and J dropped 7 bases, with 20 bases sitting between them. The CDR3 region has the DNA TGTGCCAGCAGCCAAAGGGGGGGAGACACCGGACGGACCCAGTACTTC. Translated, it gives CASSQRGGDTGRTQYF.

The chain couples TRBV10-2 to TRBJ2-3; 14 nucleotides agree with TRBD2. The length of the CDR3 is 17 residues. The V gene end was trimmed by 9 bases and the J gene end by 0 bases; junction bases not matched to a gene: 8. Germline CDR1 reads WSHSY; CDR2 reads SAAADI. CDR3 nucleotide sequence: TGCGCCAGACGGACTAGCGGGGGGAAACCTAGCACAGATACGCAGTATTTT. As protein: CARRTSGGKPSTDTQYF.